Included here is one T cell receptor beta chain sequence, with context. Its antigen is unidentified. This sample was included in a study of CD8+CD57+ T cells in acquired aplastic anemia. The study profiled TCR beta VDJ and CDR3 using genomic DNA as template. MiXCR was run by TCRdb on the reads, yielding one entry per CDR3 protein. Here the sample spans 350,000 to 450,000 distinct CDR3 sequences, around 72% being singletons. Study observations and caveats: No significant patient-versus-control difference appeared in CD8+ Simpson's diversity. Patients and controls had in common 25 to 30 CD8+ CDR3 sequences.

The V gene's germline CDR1 is SGHRS and CDR2 YFSETQ. V was pared by 0 bases and J by 6 bases, with 10 bases between. CDR3 length: 13 amino acids. The material sequenced was sorted CD4+, CD8+, or CD8+CD57+ T cells (not recorded which) from PBMCs. The source is a human donor in good health, serving as a control. V and J are TRBV5-1 and TRBJ2-7; D unclear. The CDR3 sequence is CASSLAGSSEQYF. DNA for the CDR3: TGCGCCAGCAGCTTGGCGGGTAGTTCCGAGCAGTACTTC. The full variable domain, rest sourced from reference TRBV5-1 and TRBJ2-7, is KAGVTQTPRYLIKTRGQQVTLSCSPISGHRSVSWYQQTPGQGLQFLFEYFSETQRNKGNFPGRFSGRQFSNSRSEMNVSTLELGDSALYLCASSLAGSSEQYFGPGTRLTVT.